This record concerns one T cell receptor (beta chain) sequence. The data are from a study of glioma-infiltrating T cells after dendritic cell vaccination. Overall study context: Patients received autologous tumor lysate-pulsed dendritic cell vaccination between the early 2000s and the early 2010s. Dendritic cell vaccine was injected intradermally three times, biweekly.

The PCR used 60 V beta and 13 J beta primers. The protocol was immunoSEQ multiplex PCR, while the TCRdb copy is restricted to in-frame clones and leaves out a portion. The data hold over 55,000 clones, with under 90% observed a single time. This CDR3 has 14 amino acids. Trimming stripped 1 base from V and 0 bases from J, with 7 bases between. In germline, CDR1 is SGHRS, CDR2 YFSETQ. This receptor was obtained from a human donor with glioblastoma. V gene TRBV5-1 combines with J gene TRBJ1-1; D is unresolved. The source was blood, collected before dendritic cell vaccination. CDR3 nucleotide sequence: TGCGCCAGCAGCTTGAACAGCCTGAACACTGAAGCTTTCTTT. Translated, it gives CASSLNSLNTEAFF.